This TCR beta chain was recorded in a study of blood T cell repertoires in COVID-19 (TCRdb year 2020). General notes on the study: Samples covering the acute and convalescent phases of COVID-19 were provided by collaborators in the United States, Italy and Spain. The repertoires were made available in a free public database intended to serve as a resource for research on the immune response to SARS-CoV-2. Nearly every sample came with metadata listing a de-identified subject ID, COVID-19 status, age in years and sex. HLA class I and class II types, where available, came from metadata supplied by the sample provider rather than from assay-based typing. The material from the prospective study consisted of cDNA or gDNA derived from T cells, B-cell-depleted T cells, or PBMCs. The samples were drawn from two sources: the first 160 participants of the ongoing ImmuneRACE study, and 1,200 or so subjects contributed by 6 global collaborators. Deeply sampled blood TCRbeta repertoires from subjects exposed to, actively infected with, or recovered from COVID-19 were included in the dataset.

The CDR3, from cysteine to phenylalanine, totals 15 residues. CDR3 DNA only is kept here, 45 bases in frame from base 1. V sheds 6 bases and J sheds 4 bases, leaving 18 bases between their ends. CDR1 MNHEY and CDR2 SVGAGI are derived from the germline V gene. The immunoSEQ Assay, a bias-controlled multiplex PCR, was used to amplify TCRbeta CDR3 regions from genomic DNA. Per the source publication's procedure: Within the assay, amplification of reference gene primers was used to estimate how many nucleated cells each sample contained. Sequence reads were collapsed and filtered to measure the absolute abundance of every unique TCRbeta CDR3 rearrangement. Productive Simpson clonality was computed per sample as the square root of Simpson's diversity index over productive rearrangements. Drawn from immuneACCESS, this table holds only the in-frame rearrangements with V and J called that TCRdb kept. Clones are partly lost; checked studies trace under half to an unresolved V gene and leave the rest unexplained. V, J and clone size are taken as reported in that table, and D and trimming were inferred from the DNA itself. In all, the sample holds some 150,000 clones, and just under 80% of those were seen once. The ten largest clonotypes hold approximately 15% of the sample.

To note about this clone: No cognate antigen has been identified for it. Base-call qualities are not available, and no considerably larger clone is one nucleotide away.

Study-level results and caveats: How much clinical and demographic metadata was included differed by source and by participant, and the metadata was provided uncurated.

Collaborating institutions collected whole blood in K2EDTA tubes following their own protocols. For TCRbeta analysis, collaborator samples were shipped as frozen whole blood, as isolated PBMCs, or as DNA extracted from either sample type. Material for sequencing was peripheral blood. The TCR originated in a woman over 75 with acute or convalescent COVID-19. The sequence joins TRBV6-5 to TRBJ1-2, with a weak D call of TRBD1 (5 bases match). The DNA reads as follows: TGTGCCAGCAGGACGGCAGGGTCCGGCGGCTATGGCTACACCTTC. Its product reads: CASRTAGSGGYGYTF.